This TCR beta chain was recorded in a study of blood T cell repertoires in COVID-19. About the research overall: Italy, Spain and the United States were the sources of the convalescent and acute COVID-19 samples. The analysed material was cDNA or gDNA that came from T cells, B-cell-depleted T cells, or PBMCs.

Germline V gene sequence: CDR1 LGHNA, CDR2 YSLEER. After removal of 0 bases from V and 10 bases from J, the junction contained 7 bases not matched to a gene. The CDR3 sequence is 16 residues long. This clone showed up just once. Only in-frame clones appear in the TCRdb table, and some are missing; sequencing was by immunoSEQ multiplex PCR. There are 120,000 to 150,000 clones in the sample; roughly 88% occur only once, and 0.95% to 1.5% lies in the top ten. Living in 24 US areas, the participants were between roughly 18 and 90 years of age. In assigning cohorts, the study relied on participant-reported clinical history.

Material for sequencing was PBMCs or T cells enriched from blood (not recorded which). The source of this sequence is a woman between 25 and 40 years old with acute COVID-19. The genes are TRBV4-3 and TRBJ1-6; 9 bases are a match to TRBD1. Here the CDR3 reads CASSQDVGTGNSPLHF. The CDR3 DNA sequence: TGCGCCAGCAGCCAAGATGTAGGGACAGGGAACTCACCCCTCCACTTT.